This TCR beta chain originates from a study of blood T cell repertoires in COVID-19. Study-wide background: The origin of the acute and convalescent COVID-19 samples was the United States, Italy and Spain. The cDNA or gDNA used as material had been derived from T cells, B-cell-depleted T cells, or PBMCs.

Germline V gives CDR1 PRHDT, CDR2 FYEKMQ (reference sequence). The CDR3 runs to 14 residues. Trimming pared 2 bases from V and 4 bases from J, leaving 11 bases between. How the authors handled the data: The assay estimated nucleated cells by amplifying reference gene primers. The method was immunoSEQ multiplex PCR; TCRdb's version includes in-frame clones alone and lacks a portion of them. The V and J calls and the clone size are those of that table, but D and trimming were determined from the DNA. This table holds 200,000 to 300,000 clones, around 90% found once. The sample was peripheral blood. The chain employs TRBV13 and TRBJ2-5, with D possibly being TRBD1 (5 bases). The origin of this receptor is a young woman with acute or convalescent COVID-19. The CDR3 region is CASSLRRGIETQYF. The CDR3 nucleotides read TGTGCCAGCAGCTTACGTAGGGGTATAGAGACCCAGTACTTC.